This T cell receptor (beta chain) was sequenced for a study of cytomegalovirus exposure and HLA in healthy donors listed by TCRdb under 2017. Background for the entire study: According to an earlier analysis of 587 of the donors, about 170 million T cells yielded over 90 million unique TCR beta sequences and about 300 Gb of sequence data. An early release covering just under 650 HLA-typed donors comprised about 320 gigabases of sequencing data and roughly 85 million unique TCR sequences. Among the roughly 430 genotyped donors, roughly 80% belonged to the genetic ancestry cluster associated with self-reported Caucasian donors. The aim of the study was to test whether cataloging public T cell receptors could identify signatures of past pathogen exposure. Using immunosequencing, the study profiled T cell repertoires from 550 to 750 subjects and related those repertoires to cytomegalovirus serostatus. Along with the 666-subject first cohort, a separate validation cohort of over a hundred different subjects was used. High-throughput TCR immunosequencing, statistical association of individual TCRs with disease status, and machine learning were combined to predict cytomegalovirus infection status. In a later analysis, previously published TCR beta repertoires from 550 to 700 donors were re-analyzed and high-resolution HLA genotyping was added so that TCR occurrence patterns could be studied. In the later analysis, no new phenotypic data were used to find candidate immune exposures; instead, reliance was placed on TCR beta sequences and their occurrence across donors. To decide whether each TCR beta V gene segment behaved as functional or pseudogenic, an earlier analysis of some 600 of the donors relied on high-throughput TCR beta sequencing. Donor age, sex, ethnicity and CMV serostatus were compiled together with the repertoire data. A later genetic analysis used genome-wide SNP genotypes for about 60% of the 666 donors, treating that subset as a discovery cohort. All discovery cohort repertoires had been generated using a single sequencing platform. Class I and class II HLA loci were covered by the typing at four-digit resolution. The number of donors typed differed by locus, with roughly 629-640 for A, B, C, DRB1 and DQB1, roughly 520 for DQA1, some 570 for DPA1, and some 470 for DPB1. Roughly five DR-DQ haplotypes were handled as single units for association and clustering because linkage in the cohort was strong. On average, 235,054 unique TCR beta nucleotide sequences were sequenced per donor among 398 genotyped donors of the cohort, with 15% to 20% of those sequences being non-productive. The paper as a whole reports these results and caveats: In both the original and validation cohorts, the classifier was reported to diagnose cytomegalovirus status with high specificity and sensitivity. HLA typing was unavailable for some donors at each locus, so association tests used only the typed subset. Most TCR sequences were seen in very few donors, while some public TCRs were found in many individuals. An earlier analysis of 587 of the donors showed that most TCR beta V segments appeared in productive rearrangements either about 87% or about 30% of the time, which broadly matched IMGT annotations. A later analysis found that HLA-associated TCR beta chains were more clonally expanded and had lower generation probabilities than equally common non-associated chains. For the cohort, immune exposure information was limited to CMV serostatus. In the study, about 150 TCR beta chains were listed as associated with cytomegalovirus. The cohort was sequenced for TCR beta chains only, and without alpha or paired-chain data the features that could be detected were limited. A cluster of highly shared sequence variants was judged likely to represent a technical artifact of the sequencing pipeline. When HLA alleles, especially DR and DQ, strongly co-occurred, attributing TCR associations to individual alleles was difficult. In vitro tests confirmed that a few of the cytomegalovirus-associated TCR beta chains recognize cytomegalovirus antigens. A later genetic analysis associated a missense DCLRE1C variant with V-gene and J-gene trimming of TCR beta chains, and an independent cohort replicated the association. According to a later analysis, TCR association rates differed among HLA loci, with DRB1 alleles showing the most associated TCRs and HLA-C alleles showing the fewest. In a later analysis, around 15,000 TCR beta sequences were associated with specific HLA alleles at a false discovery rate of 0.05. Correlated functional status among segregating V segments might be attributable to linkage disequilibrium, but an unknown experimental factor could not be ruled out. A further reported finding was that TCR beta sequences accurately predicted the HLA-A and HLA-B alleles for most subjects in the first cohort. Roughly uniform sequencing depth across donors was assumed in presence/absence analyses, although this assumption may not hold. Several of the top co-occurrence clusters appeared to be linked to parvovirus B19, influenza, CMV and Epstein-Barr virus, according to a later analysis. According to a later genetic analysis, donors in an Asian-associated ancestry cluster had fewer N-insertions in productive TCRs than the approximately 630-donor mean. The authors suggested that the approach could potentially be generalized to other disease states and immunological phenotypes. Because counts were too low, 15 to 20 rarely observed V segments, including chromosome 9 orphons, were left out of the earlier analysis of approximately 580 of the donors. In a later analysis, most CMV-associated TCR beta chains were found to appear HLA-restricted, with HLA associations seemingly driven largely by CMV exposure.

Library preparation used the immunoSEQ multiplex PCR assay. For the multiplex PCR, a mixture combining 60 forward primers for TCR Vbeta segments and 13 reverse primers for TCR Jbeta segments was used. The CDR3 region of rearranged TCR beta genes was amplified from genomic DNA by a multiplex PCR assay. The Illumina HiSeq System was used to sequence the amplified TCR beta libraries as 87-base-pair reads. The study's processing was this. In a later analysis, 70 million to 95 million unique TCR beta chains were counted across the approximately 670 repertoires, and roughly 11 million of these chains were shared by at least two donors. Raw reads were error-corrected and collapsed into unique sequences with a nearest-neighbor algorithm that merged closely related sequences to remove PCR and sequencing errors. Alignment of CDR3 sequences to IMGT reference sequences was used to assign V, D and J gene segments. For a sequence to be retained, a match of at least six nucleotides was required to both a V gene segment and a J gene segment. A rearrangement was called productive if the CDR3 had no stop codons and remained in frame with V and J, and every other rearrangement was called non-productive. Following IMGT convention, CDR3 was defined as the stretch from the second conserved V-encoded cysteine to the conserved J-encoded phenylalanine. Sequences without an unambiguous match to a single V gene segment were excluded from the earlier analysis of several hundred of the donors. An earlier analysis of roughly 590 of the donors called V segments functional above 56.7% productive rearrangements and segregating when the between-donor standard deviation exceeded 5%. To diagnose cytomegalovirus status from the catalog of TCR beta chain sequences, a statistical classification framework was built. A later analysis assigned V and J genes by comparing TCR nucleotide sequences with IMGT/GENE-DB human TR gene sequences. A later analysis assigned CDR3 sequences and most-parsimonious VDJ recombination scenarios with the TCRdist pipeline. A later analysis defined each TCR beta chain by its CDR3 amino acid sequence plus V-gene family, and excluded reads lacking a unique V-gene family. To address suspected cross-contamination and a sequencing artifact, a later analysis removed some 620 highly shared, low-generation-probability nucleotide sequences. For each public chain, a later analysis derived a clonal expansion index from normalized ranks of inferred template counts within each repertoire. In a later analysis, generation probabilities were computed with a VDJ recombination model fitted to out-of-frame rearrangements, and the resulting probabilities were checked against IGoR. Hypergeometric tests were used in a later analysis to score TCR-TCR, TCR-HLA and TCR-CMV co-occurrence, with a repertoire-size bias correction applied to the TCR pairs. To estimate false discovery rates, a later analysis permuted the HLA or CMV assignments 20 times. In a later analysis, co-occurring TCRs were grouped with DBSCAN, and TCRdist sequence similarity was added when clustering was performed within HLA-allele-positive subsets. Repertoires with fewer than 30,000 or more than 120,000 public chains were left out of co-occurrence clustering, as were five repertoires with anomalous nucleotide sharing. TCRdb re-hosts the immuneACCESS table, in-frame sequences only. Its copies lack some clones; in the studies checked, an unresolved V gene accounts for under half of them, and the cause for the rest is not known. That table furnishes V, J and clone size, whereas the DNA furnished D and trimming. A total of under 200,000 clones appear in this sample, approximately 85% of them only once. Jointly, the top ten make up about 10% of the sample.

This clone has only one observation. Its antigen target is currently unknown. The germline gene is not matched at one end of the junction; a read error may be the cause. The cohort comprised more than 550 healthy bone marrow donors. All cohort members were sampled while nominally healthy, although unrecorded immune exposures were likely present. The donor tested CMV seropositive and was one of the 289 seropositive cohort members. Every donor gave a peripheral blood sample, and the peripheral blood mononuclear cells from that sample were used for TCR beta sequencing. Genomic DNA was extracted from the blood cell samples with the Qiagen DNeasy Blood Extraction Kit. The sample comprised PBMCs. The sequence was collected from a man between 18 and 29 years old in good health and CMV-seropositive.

The DNA is as follows: TGTTCCAGCAGCCCGGACAGGTTCGGAGCTTTCTTT. It codes for CSSSPDRFGAFF. The chain joins TRBV7-9 to TRBJ1-1, with 7 bases matching TRBD1. As encoded in the germline V gene (reference sequence), CDR1 is SEHNR while CDR2 is FQNEAQ. The CDR3 sequence holds 12 residues, the cysteine and phenylalanine included. Only CDR3 DNA is held: 36 bases, read in frame from base 1.